This T cell receptor (beta chain) was recovered during a study of Graves' ophthalmopathy and Graves' hyperthyroidism. TCR beta CDR3 amplification used RNA transcripts. The authors performed first-round RT-PCR with HTBI primers and then a second-round multiplex PCR. TCRdb independently ran MiXCR on the multiplex PCR reads; one entry per CDR3 protein. The repertoire holds around 670,000 distinct CDR3 sequences, 40% seen once, with 44% in the top ten. The germline V gene has CDR1 SGHNT and CDR2 YYREEE (reference sequence). The trim removed 3 bases at V and 3 bases at J, leaving 9 bases unmatched. The CDR3 loop spans 15 amino acids.

This sequence was found in an adult man with Graves' ophthalmopathy. Sequences were obtained from peripheral blood. The V gene is TRBV5-4, the J gene TRBJ2-7, with TRBD2 matching over 7 bases. CDR3 coding DNA: TGTGCCAGCAGCTCCAGTTGGGAGGGCGGCTACGAGCAGTACTTC. Protein: CASSSSWEGGYEQYF.